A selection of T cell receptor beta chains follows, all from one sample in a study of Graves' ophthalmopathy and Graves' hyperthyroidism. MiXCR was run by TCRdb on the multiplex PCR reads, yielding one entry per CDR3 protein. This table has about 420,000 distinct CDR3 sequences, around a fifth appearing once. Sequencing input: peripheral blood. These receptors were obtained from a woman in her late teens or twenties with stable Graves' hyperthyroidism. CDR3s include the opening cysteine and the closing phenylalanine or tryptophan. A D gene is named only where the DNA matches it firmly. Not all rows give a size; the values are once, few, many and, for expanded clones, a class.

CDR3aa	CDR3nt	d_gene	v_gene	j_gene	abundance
CASSYRAGGGGGEAFF	TGTGCCAGCAGTTACAGGGCAGGGGGCGGAGGTGGTGAAGCTTTCTTT	TRBD1	TRBV6-5	TRBJ1-1	.
CASRISGGTRWTEAFF	TGTGCCAGCAGAATCTCAGGGGGCACTAGGTGGACTGAAGCTTTCTTT	TRBD1	TRBV11-1	TRBJ1-1	.
CASSPDQGTESFF	TGCGCCAGCAGCCCGGACCAGGGCACTGAATCTTTCTTT	.	TRBV5-1	TRBJ1-1	few
CASSNWDRRTEAFF	TGTGCCAGCAGTAATTGGGACAGGCGAACTGAAGCTTTCTTT	TRBD1	TRBV6-5	TRBJ1-1	many
CSAGTSGEQYF	TGCAGTGCGGGGACTAGCGGCGAGCAGTACTTC	TRBD2	TRBV20-1	TRBJ2-7	once
CSARPPASYEQYF	TGCAGTGCTAGGCCCCCGGCCTCCTACGAGCAGTACTTC	.	TRBV20-1	TRBJ2-7	.
CASSVASNHRETQYF	TGTGCCAGCAGCGTAGCTAGCAACCACCGAGAGACCCAGTACTTC	.	TRBV9	TRBJ2-5	many
CASSATIGYNTEAFF	TGTGCCAGCTCAGCGACGATCGGGTATAACACTGAAGCTTTCTTT	.	TRBV18	TRBJ1-1	many
CASSSPDTNGYTF	TGCGCCAGCAGCTCCCCGGACACCAATGGCTACACCTTC	.	TRBV5-1	TRBJ1-2	many
CSARVSPKNIKYF	TGCAGTGCTAGGGTCAGCCCCAAAAACATTAAGTACTTC	.	TRBV20-1	TRBJ2-4	few
CATQRGWETEAFF	TGTGCCACCCAAAGGGGGTGGGAAACTGAAGCTTTCTTT	.	TRBV24-1	TRBJ1-1	once
CASSSIAGGNEQYF	TGTGCCAGCAGTTCAATAGCGGGAGGAAACGAGCAGTACTTC	TRBD2	TRBV28	TRBJ2-7	many
CASSQVLRETYEQYF	TGTGCCAGCAGCCAAGTTTTGCGGGAGACCTACGAGCAGTACTTC	TRBD2	TRBV4-2	TRBJ2-7	many
CASRTRLAGNLRSSYNEQFF	TGTGCCAGCAGGACCAGACTAGCGGGAAACCTTAGAAGCTCCTACAATGAGCAGTTCTTC	TRBD2	TRBV6-6	TRBJ2-1	few
CSVDDSYGYTF	TGCAGCGTGGACGACAGCTATGGCTACACCTTC	.	TRBV29-1	TRBJ1-2	.
CASSFGTSGRAVFNEQYF	TGTGCCAGCAGCTTTGGGACTAGCGGGAGGGCCGTGTTCAACGAGCAGTACTTC	TRBD2	TRBV11-2	TRBJ2-7	few
CSAGTGTSYEQYF	TGCAGTGCCGGGACAGGCACCTCCTACGAGCAGTACTTC	TRBD1	TRBV20-1	TRBJ2-7	many
CASTLARGGEQYF	TGTGCCAGCACCCTAGCTCGGGGCGGGGAGCAGTACTTC	.	TRBV28	TRBJ2-7	many
CSARGQGGREETQYF	TGCAGTGCTAGAGGACAGGGGGGAAGGGAAGAGACCCAGTACTTC	TRBD1	TRBV20-1	TRBJ2-5	.
CSARTRTGWGQETQYF	TGCAGTGCTAGAACCCGGACAGGGTGGGGGCAAGAGACCCAGTACTTC	TRBD1	TRBV20-1	TRBJ2-5	few
CASSLRDQETQYF	TGTGCCAGCAGTTTACGGGACCAAGAGACCCAGTACTTC	.	TRBV12-3/TRBV12-4	TRBJ2-5	many
CSASNPGGSPYEQYF	TGCAGTGCTAGTAACCCAGGGGGGTCCCCATACGAGCAGTACTTC	.	TRBV20-1	TRBJ2-7	many
CSVVGVSSYEQYF	TGCAGCGTTGTCGGCGTTAGCTCCTACGAGCAGTACTTC	.	TRBV29-1	TRBJ2-7	.
CASSPRSGVDTGELFF	TGTGCCAGCAGCCCGAGGTCAGGGGTGGACACCGGGGAGCTGTTTTTT	.	TRBV11-2	TRBJ2-2	few
CAISERDTKGPQHF	TGTGCCATCAGTGAGCGGGACACCAAGGGGCCCCAGCATTTT	.	TRBV10-3	TRBJ1-5	many
CASSFRGPDNSPLHF	TGTGCCAGCAGCTTCCGAGGGCCGGACAATTCACCCCTCCACTTT	.	TRBV7-8	TRBJ1-6	many
CASSEALRAAYDYTF	TGTGCCAGCAGTGAAGCGCTTCGGGCAGCCTATGACTACACCTTC	.	TRBV2	TRBJ1-2	many
CASSRDRHYEQYF	TGTGCCAGCAGTCGGGACAGGCATTACGAGCAGTACTTC	TRBD1	TRBV6-2/TRBV6-3	TRBJ2-7	.
CASSVGGHPPDGYTF	TGTGCCAGCAGCGTAGGGGGACATCCCCCTGACGGCTACACCTTC	.	TRBV9	TRBJ1-2	many
CAWARDSQETQYF	TGTGCCTGGGCCCGGGACAGCCAAGAGACCCAGTACTTC	TRBD1	TRBV30	TRBJ2-5	many
CASSLWGGIQETQYF	TGTGCCAGCAGCTTATGGGGGGGGATCCAAGAGACCCAGTACTTC	TRBD2	TRBV7-3	TRBJ2-5	.
CASSPGRTQETQYF	TGTGCCAGCTCACCGGGCAGGACGCAAGAGACCCAGTACTTC	.	TRBV5-1	TRBJ2-5	many
CASTSTGGFGANVLTF	TGTGCCAGCACCTCCACAGGGGGCTTTGGGGCCAACGTCCTGACTTTC	TRBD1	TRBV6-1	TRBJ2-6	many
CASSPLRDRYYEQYF	TGCGCCAGCAGCCCTTTACGAGACAGATACTACGAGCAGTACTTC	.	TRBV5-1	TRBJ2-7	.
CSAWGVGYEQYF	TGCAGCGCCTGGGGCGTGGGCTACGAGCAGTACTTC	.	TRBV29-1	TRBJ2-7	.
CASRDSISYEQYF	TGTGCCAGCAGAGACAGTATCTCCTACGAGCAGTACTTC	.	TRBV12-3/TRBV12-4	TRBJ2-7	many
CASSELAHNSNSPLHF	TGTGCCAGCAGTGAATTAGCCCACAACTCCAATTCACCCCTCCACTTT	.	TRBV6-1	TRBJ1-6	.
CASTLAGDYEQYF	TGTGCCAGCACCCTAGCGGGAGACTACGAGCAGTACTTC	TRBD2	TRBV12-3/TRBV12-4	TRBJ2-7	many
CASSQFPGVGELFF	TGTGCCAGCAGCCAATTTCCAGGGGTCGGGGAGCTGTTTTTT	.	TRBV3-1	TRBJ2-2	many
CASSYSPLNGGYTF	TGTGCCAGCAGTTACTCGCCCCTAAATGGTGGCTACACCTTC	.	TRBV6-5	TRBJ1-2	many
CASSLWQGVYEQYF	TGTGCCAGCAGCTTGTGGCAGGGGGTCTACGAGCAGTACTTC	TRBD1	TRBV5-6	TRBJ2-7	many
CASSRTYEGQPQHF	TGTGCCAGCAGCCGGACTTACGAGGGGCAGCCCCAGCATTTT	.	TRBV6-2/TRBV6-3	TRBJ1-5	.
CASSYWGDQPQHF	TGTGCCAGCAGTTACTGGGGAGATCAGCCCCAGCATTTT	.	TRBV6-2/TRBV6-3	TRBJ1-5	many
CASSQEGQGEIGELFF	TGTGCCAGCAGCCAAGAGGGACAGGGGGAAATCGGGGAGCTGTTTTTT	TRBD1	TRBV12-3/TRBV12-4	TRBJ2-2	many
CSPQTGVNQPQHF	TGCAGTCCCCAGACAGGAGTCAATCAGCCCCAGCATTTT	.	TRBV20-1	TRBJ1-5	.
CASSLGGIGELFF	TGTGCCAGCAGCCTAGGGGGCATCGGGGAGCTGTTTTTT	TRBD1	TRBV28	TRBJ2-2	many
CASSRGLDRGNQPQHF	TGTGCCAGCAGCAGAGGGCTCGACAGGGGCAATCAGCCCCAGCATTTT	TRBD1	TRBV13	TRBJ1-5	.
CSARPGSGMNTGELFF	TGCAGTGCTAGACCCGGGAGCGGGATGAACACCGGGGAGCTGTTTTTT	TRBD2	TRBV20-1	TRBJ2-2	few
CAISESGRGDTEAFF	TGTGCCATCAGTGAGTCTGGCAGGGGGGACACTGAAGCTTTCTTT	TRBD1	TRBV10-3	TRBJ1-1	many
CASSLAWTGGRWEETQYF	TGTGCCAGCAGCTTAGCGTGGACAGGGGGCAGGTGGGAAGAGACCCAGTACTTC	TRBD1	TRBV7-2	TRBJ2-5	many